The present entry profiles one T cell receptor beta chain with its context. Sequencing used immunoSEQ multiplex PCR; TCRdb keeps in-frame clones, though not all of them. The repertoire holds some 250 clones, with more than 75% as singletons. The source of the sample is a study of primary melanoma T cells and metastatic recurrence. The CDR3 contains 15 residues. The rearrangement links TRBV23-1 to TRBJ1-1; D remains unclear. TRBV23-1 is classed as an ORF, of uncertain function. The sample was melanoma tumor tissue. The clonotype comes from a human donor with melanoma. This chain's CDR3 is CASTSAPYMNTEAFF. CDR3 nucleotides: TGCGCTAGTACTTCGGCTCCTTACATGAACACTGAAGCTTTCTTT.